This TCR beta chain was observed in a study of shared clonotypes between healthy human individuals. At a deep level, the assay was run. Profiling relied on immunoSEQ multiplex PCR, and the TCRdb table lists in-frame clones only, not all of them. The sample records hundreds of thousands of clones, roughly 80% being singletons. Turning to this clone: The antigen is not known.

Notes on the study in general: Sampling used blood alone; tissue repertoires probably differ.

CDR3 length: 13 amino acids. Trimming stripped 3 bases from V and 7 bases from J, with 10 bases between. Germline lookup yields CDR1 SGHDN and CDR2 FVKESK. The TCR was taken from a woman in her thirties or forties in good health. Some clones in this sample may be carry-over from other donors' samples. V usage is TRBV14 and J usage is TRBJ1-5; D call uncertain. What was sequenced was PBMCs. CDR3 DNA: TGTGCCAGCAGCCAGACTGGGTGGCAGCCCCAGCATTTT. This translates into CASSQTGWQPQHF.